This note documents a single TCR beta chain sequence. Its antigen is unidentified. This record comes from a study of OX40 agonist ivuxolimab in advanced cancers. Points from the study as a whole: Partly responding patients at 0.1-3.0 mg/kg showed some of the smallest clonal expansion. CD8+ T cells showed, on average, more clonal expansion than CD4+ cells.

Clones were sequenced by immunoSEQ multiplex PCR, and TCRdb holds only the in-frame ones, with some missing. The table lists 65,000 to 95,000 clones, roughly 87% of them singletons. The V end lost 8 bases, the J end lost 2 bases, and 16 bases lay between the germline ends. The CDR3 loop spans 16 amino acids. CDR1 MNHNY and CDR2 SVGAGI come from the germline V gene (reference sequence). Drawing of blood for sampling happened at baseline, at cycle 4 day 1, and at cycle 7 day 1. This clonotype originated in an adult with an advanced solid tumor such as melanoma, head and neck, liver or kidney cancer. Source: CD4+ or CD8+ T cells sorted from blood, taken in a trial of the OX40 agonist ivuxolimab. The rearrangement uses TRBV6-6 and TRBJ1-6; the D is unclear. The DNA for the CDR3 is TGTGCCAGCGGCTCCCATGGGAGGACCTATAATTCACCCCTCCACTTT. Its translation is CASGSHGRTYNSPLHF.